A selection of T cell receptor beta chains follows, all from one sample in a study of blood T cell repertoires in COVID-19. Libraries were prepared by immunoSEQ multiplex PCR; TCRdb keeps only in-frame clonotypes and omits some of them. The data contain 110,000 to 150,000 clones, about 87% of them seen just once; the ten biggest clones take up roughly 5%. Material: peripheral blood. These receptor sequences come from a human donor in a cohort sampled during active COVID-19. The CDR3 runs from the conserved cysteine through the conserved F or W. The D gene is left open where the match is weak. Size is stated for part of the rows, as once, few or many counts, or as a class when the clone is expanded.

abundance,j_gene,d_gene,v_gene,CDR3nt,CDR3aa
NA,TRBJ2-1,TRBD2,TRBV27,TGTGCCAGCAGTCTTTACCTACTAGCGGGAGGCAATGAGCAGTTCTTC,CASSLYLLAGGNEQFF
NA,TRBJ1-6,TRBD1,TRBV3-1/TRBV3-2,TGTGCCAGCAGCCAATTCAGGGGGCGGAATTCACCCCTCCACTTT,CASSQFRGRNSPLHF
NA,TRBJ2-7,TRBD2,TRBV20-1,TGCAGTGCTAGTGTACTAGCGGGATTCAACTACGAGCAGTACTTC,CSASVLAGFNYEQYF
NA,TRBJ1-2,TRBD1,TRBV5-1,TGCGCCAGCAGCCTCGGACAGGCCTCTACAATTAACTATGGCTACACCTTC,CASSLGQASTINYGYTF
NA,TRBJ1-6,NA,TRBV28,TGTGCCAGCAGGTCCGTACAGGGACGAAATTCACCCCTCCACTTT,CASRSVQGRNSPLHF
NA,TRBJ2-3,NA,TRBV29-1,TGCAGCGTTTCGACAGGCACAGATACGCAGTATTTT,CSVSTGTDTQYF
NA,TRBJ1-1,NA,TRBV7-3,TGTGCCAGCAGCTTAGAGGTGAACACTGAAGCTTTCTTT,CASSLEVNTEAFF
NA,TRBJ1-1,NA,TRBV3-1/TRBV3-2,TGTGCCAGCAGCCAAATAGGCAGGATGGAAGCTTTCTTT,CASSQIGRMEAFF
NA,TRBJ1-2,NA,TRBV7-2,TGTGCCAGCAGCTCATACAGGGTTCATGAGAATGGCTACACCTTC,CASSSYRVHENGYTF
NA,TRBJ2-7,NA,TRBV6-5,TGTGCCAGCAGTTACTCGGAGGGGCGGTCCTACGAGCAGTACTTC,CASSYSEGRSYEQYF
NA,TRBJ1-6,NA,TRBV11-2,TGTGCCAGCAGCTTAGAGAGCTCCTATAATTCACCCCTCCACTTT,CASSLESSYNSPLHF
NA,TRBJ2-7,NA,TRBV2,TGTGCCAGCACCCAGGGGTGGAAGCCGAGCGAGCAGTACTTC,CASTQGWKPSEQYF
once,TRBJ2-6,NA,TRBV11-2,TGTGCCAGCAGCTTAGCTCAAGCGGCTGGGGCCAACGTCCTGACTTTC,CASSLAQAAGANVLTF
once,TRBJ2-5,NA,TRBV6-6,TGTGCCAGCAGTTACTTCACAGGACAAGAGACCCAGTACTTC,CASSYFTGQETQYF
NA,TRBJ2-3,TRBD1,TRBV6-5,TGTGCCAGCAGTTATGACGCCACAGGGGGGAAAGATACGCAGTATTTT,CASSYDATGGKDTQYF
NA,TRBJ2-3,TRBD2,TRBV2,TGTGCCAGCACCGGACCCGGGACTAGTGGCCCAGATACGCAGTATTTT,CASTGPGTSGPDTQYF
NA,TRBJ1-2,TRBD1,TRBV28,TGTGCCAGCAGTTTCTTCACAGGGGGCCGTGGCTACACCTTC,CASSFFTGGRGYTF
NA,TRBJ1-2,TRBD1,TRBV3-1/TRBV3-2,TGTGCCAGCAGCCAAGGGACAGGGGCGACAGGAGGCTACACCTTC,CASSQGTGATGGYTF
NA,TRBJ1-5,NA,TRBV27,TGTGCCAGCAGGATAGGGGGCAATCAGCCCCAGCATTTT,CASRIGGNQPQHF